At least ten counts were recorded for the clone carrying this T cell receptor (beta chain). Its matching antigen is unknown. The CDR3 covers 14 residues. V dropped 0 bases and J dropped 5 bases, with 11 bases sitting between them. The V gene's germline CDR1 is SGDLS and CDR2 YYNGEE. Quantitative 5'-RACE with molecular barcodes was used to make the TCR beta libraries. TCRdb reprocessed the 5' RACE reads with MiXCR, giving one entry per CDR3 protein. The data hold about 130,000 distinct CDR3 sequences, with about a tenth observed a single time. These data are taken from a study of CD8 T cells in ankylosing spondylitis. Study-wide results and caveats: There was a TCR beta motif, made of several highly homologous variants, that appeared characteristic of ankylosing spondylitis blood. Earlier reports found some motif variants in synovial fluid and blood in reactive arthritis. Clones tied to disease were said to be significantly enriched in matched ankylosing spondylitis synovial fluid.

The gene calls are TRBV9 and TRBJ2-5; D is perhaps TRBD2 (6 bases). This TCR was recovered from a male donor with ankylosing spondylitis or in good health (not recorded which). The sample consisted of blood, either unsorted or a sorted T cell fraction (not recorded which). The CDR3 loop reads CASSVDGGLETQYF. The CDR3 nucleotides read TGTGCCAGCAGCGTAGATGGGGGGTTGGAGACCCAGTACTTC.